This T cell receptor beta chain was profiled in a study of T cells in Graves' hyperthyroidism and ophthalmopathy. Study-level points and caveats: Ophthalmopathy stood apart from stable hyperthyroidism in a 13 V-J model.

Amplification of TCR beta CDR3 regions used RNA as the template. Carried out on the TCR CDR3, a first-round RT-PCR used the HTBI primer set. Each CDR3 protein is one row after TCRdb ran MiXCR on the multiplex PCR reads. Of 600,000 to 650,000 distinct CDR3 sequences listed, 20% are singletons. This clonotype came up many times. Its antigen is undetermined. Clinical Activity Scores of at least 3, NOSPECS grades of at least 4 and durations under 3 months characterized ophthalmopathy patients. Clinicians diagnosed patients from clinical symptoms, serum thyroxine and TRAb, thyroid ultrasound and orbital computed tomography. Each 10 ml fresh peripheral blood draw supplied the PBMCs. Sequenced sample: blood. This TCR derives from a man in his thirties or forties with Graves' ophthalmopathy.

CDR3 residues: CASSSGLAGNEQYF. In DNA, the CDR3 is TGTGCCAGCAGCTCCGGACTAGCCGGGAACGAGCAGTACTTC. The rearrangement links TRBV7-9 to TRBJ2-7, with 8 nucleotides matching TRBD2. The germline V gene has CDR1 SEHNR and CDR2 FQNEAQ (reference sequence). The CDR3 totals 14 residues. J lost 5 bases, V lost 4 bases, and 7 bases had no gene match.